Below are 18 T cell receptor beta chains sequenced from a single sample in a study of spatial heterogeneity in lung cancer. TCRdb re-called the 5' RACE reads with MiXCR, one entry per CDR3 protein. The sample records about 22,000 distinct CDR3 sequences, 4.5% to 7% being singletons. Regarding time point: sample taken at primary tumor resection. The input for sequencing was PBMCs, taken at surgery. These receptors all stem from a male donor with early-stage non-small cell lung cancer.

About this clonotype itself: Possible read error: a much larger clone is one base away. The CDR3 DNA sequence: TGTGCCAGCAGTTGGGGTCGTGTCAGGGCTAATTCACCCCTCCACTTT. It encodes CASSWGRVRANSPLHF. The V and J genes are TRBV6-5 and TRBJ1-6; possible D gene TRBD1, 5 bases. The CDR3 extends over 16 amino acids. Trimming took 4 bases from V and 6 from J, leaving 16 bases between them. Germline lookup yields CDR1 MNHEY and CDR2 SVGAGI.

This clonotype has a count of ten or more. V usage is TRBV5-1 and J usage is TRBJ2-5, with 7 nucleotides matching TRBD1. Trimming cost V 7 bases and J 2 bases; bases outside gene matches: 8. The CDR3 is 14 amino acids. Germline V CDR1 and CDR2: SGHRS, YFSETQ. CDR3 residues: CASATGAGQETQYF. The CDR3 DNA follows: TGCGCCAGCGCCACAGGGGCCGGTCAAGAGACCCAGTACTTC.

The chain couples TRBV6-6 to TRBJ2-1; TRBD2 agrees at 10 bases. The germline V gene encodes CDR1 MNHNY and CDR2 SVGAGI (reference sequence). V was pared by 0 bases and J by 10 bases, with 9 bases of the junction left unmatched. The CDR3 is 16 amino acids. The CDR3, as DNA: TGTGCCAGCAGTTACTCGAGGCTAGCGGGAGAAGGCGAGCAGTTCTTC. The encoded protein is CASSYSRLAGEGEQFF.

Worth noting for this clonotype: This may stem from a read error, because a much larger clone lies one nucleotide away. This sequence joins TRBV12-3 or TRBV12-4 and TRBJ1-4, with TRBD1 identical over 9 bases. The CDR3 is 14 amino acids. CDR3 sequence (DNA): TGTGCCAGCAATTACAGGGGGCCTAATCAAAAACTGTTTTTT. Encoded protein: CASNYRGPNQKLFF.

In its sample, this clonotype was seen a few times. As DNA, the CDR3 is TGTGCCAGCAGTCCCCGGCCTCGAGGGGGTGAAAAACTGTTTTTT. It yields the protein CASSPRPRGGEKLFF. This chain uses TRBV12-3 or TRBV12-4 with TRBJ1-4, with a weak D call TRBD1 (6 bases). CDR3 length equals 15 residues. Between the trimmed V and J ends, which lost 5 bases and 7 bases, there was a span of 17 bases.

The table lists this clonotype with many counts. V gene TRBV10-3 combines with J gene TRBJ2-7; 7 nucleotides match TRBD2. The V gene end was trimmed by 5 bases and the J gene end by 6 bases; junction bases not matched to a gene: 13. The CDR3 sequence is 15 residues long. Germline values: CDR1 ENHRY, CDR2 SYGVKD. The CDR3 region is CAISSSTGGNGEQYF. The CDR3 nucleotides are TGTGCCATCAGTAGTTCAACCGGGGGGAACGGCGAGCAGTACTTC.

Only a few counts were recorded for this clonotype. V is TRBV30 and J is TRBJ1-4, with TRBD1 matching 10 bases. The CDR3 runs 14 residues. Trimming took 7 bases from V and 8 from J; bases not matched to a gene: 10. From germline, CDR1 is GTSNPN and CDR2 SVGIG (reference sequence). Here the CDR3 DNA reads TGTGCCTCCCGCCCCGGGACAGGGGTCGAAAAACTGTTTTTT. Its protein is CASRPGTGVEKLFF.

The chain links TRBV6-1 to TRBJ1-5; D might be TRBD1 (6 bases). This CDR3 is 13 amino acids long. Germline CDR1 MNHNS, CDR2 SASEGT. V was clipped by 5 bases and J by 6 bases, with 11 bases between them. The CDR3 nucleotides are TGTGCCAGCAGTTTGGGGGCGGGTCAGCCCCAGCATTTT. It encodes CASSLGAGQPQHF.

This clonotype was seen a handful of times. The chain links TRBV10-1 to TRBJ1-1, with TRBD1 as a possible D gene (5 bases). V was trimmed by 1 base and J by 0 bases, leaving 15 bases between them. There are 17 residues in the CDR3. Germline V lookup: CDR1 WNHNN, CDR2 SYGVQD (reference sequence). The CDR3, as DNA: TGCGCCAGCAGTGAGTTTTTCGGAGACAGATTGAACACTGAAGCTTTCTTT. It specifies CASSEFFGDRLNTEAFF.

This clonotype was seen many times. V gene TRBV9 combines with J gene TRBJ1-1; no reliable D call. This CDR3 has 13 amino acids. The V gene's germline CDR1 is SGDLS and CDR2 YYNGEE. V lost 6 bases and J lost 4, with 13 bases in between. The CDR3, as DNA: TGTGCCAGCAATACCCTGGGGAGCACTGAAGCTTTCTTT. Its translation: CASNTLGSTEAFF.

In its sample, this clonotype is medium-sized. The chain recombines TRBV7-8 with TRBJ2-7; 11 bases agree with TRBD2. There are 20 residues in the CDR3. CDR1 is SGHVS, CDR2 FQNEAQ, per germline. V shed 0 bases, J shed 1 base, and the junction held 14 bases outside the gene matches. CDR3 residues: CASSLARATSGSSPSYEQYF. CDR3 DNA: TGTGCCAGCAGCTTAGCGCGGGCAACTAGCGGGAGTTCCCCTTCCTACGAGCAGTACTTC.

The chain employs TRBV20-1 and TRBJ2-5; TRBD2 agrees at 14 bases. CDR1 is DFQATT, CDR2 SNEGSKA, per germline (reference sequence). This CDR3 has 15 amino acids. The V and J ends lost 5 bases and 5 bases, in that order; junction bases with no gene match: 7. Written as DNA, the CDR3 is TGCAGTGCTCGACTAGCGGGGGGGCCGTTTGAGACCCAGTACTTC. Protein product: CSARLAGGPFETQYF.

This clonotype appeared many times. The chain links TRBV6-2 or TRBV6-3 to TRBJ2-3, with D possibly TRBD2 on 5 matching bases. Trimming pared 4 bases from V and 4 bases from J, leaving 18 bases between. This CDR3 has 16 amino acids. Germline lookup yields CDR1 MNHEY and CDR2 SVGEGT. CDR3 amino acids: CASSFHDLLRADTQYF. The CDR3 coding sequence is TGTGCCAGCAGTTTCCACGACCTGTTGCGGGCAGATACGCAGTATTTT.

This clonotype was counted at least ten times. This chain links TRBV6-2 or TRBV6-3 with TRBJ2-6; D unresolved. This CDR3 spans 14 amino acids. The germline V and J ends were trimmed by 5 bases and 4 bases, with 9 bases remaining between them. CDR1 MNHEY and CDR2 SVGEGT come from the germline V gene. Here the CDR3 reads CASSSAAGANVLTF. CDR3 DNA: TGTGCCAGCAGTAGCGCTGCGGGGGCCAACGTCCTGACTTTC.

Many counts were recorded for this clonotype. The chain joins TRBV11-2 to TRBJ2-5; D might be TRBD1 (6 bases). CDR1 and CDR2 (germline): SGHAT, FQNNGV. This CDR3 has 15 residues. Between the trimmed V and J ends, which lost 2 bases and 5 bases, there was a span of 15 bases. The CDR3 here is CASSLFTGSGETQYF. The CDR3 DNA reads TGTGCCAGCAGCTTATTCACAGGGTCGGGGGAGACCCAGTACTTC.

The table lists this clonotype with many counts. The genes are TRBV28 and TRBJ2-3; 10 nucleotides match TRBD2. V dropped 6 bases and J dropped 3; count of bases not matched to a gene: 9. Germline assignment: CDR1 MDHEN and CDR2 SYDVKM. The CDR3 loop spans 16 amino acids. The CDR3 loop reads CASSGGLAGATDTQYF. The CDR3 nucleotides are TGTGCCAGCAGCGGCGGTCTAGCGGGAGCGACAGATACGCAGTATTTT.

The chain uses TRBV11-3 and TRBJ2-5; 7 positions match TRBD2. The V gene's germline CDR1 is SGHNT and CDR2 YENEEA. V shed 5 bases, J shed 4 bases, and the junction held 13 bases outside the gene matches. The CDR3 runs 16 residues. This chain's CDR3 is CASSQGTRSGIETQYF. Here the CDR3 DNA reads TGTGCCAGCAGCCAGGGTACCAGGAGCGGGATAGAGACCCAGTACTTC.

Points on this clonotype: A read error may explain this, as a much larger clone is one base away. V usage is TRBV29-1 and J usage is TRBJ2-3; 13 nucleotides agree with TRBD2. The CDR3 loop spans 16 amino acids. Germline V gene lookup returns CDR1 SQVTM and CDR2 ANQGSEA. The CDR3 here is CSAPGTSGVSTDTHYF. In DNA form, the CDR3 reads TGCAGCGCCCCCGGGACTAGCGGGGTGAGCACAGATACGCATTATTTT.